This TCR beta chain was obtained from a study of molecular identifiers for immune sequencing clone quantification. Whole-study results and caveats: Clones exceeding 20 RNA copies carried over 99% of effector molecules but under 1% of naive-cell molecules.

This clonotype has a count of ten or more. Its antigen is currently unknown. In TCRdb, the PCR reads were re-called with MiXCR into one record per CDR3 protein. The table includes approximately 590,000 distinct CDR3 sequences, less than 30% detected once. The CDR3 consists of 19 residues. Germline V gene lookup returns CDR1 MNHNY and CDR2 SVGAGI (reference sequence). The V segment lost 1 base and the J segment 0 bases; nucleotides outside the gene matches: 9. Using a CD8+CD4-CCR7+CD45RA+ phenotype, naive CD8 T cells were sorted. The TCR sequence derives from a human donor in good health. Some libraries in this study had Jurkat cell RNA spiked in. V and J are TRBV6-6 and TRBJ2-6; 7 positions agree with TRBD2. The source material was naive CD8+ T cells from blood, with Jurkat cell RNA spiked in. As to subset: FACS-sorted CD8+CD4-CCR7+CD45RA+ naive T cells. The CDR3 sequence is CASSYLAGGPSSGANVLTF. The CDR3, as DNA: TGTGCCAGCAGTTACTTAGCGGGCGGGCCAAGCTCTGGGGCCAACGTCCTGACTTTC.